This note documents a single T cell receptor beta chain sequence. The data belong to a study of blood T cell repertoires in COVID-19. The wider study: Acute and convalescent COVID-19 specimens originated in the United States, Italy and Spain.

The germline V and J ends were trimmed by 6 bases and 2 bases, with 16 bases remaining between them. This CDR3 is 14 amino acids long. The V gene's germline CDR1 is SQVTM and CDR2 ANQGSEA. In the authors' workflow: For nucleated cells, counts were estimated from reference gene primer amplification. Libraries were prepared by immunoSEQ multiplex PCR; TCRdb keeps only in-frame clonotypes and omits some of them. The V and J calls and clone size come from that table; D and trimming were worked out from the DNA. The data show approximately 400,000 clones, around 92% seen once. Material: peripheral blood. The chain recombines TRBV29-1 with TRBJ2-5, with D perhaps matching TRBD1 (6 bases). The receptor comes from a man aged 35-49 years with acute or convalescent COVID-19. Here the CDR3 DNA reads TGCAGCGTCCCAGGGGTCGGTCCACAAGAGACCCAGTACTTC. Translation gives CSVPGVGPQETQYF.